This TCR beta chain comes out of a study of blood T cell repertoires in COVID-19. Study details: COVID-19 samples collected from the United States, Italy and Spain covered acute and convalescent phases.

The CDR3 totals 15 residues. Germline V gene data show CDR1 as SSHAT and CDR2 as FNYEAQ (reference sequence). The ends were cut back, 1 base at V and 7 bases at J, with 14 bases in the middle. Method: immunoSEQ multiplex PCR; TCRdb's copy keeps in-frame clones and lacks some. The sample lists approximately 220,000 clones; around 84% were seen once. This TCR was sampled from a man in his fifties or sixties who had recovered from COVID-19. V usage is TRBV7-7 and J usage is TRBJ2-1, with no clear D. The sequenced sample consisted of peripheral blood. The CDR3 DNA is TGTGCCAGCAGCTTAGGCCCAGAAACATGGAATGAGCAGTTCTTC. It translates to CASSLGPETWNEQFF.